The 14 T cell receptor beta chains reported below all come from one sample, sequenced in a study of blood T cell repertoires in COVID-19. Profiling relied on immunoSEQ multiplex PCR, and the TCRdb table lists in-frame clones only, not all of them. The sample carries about 140,000 clones, about 87% recorded once. Sequenced input: peripheral blood. These receptors came from a human donor in a cohort sampled during active COVID-19.

The chain has TRBV30 and TRBJ1-1; unclear D gene. Germline V gene data show CDR1 as GTSNPN and CDR2 as SVGIG (reference sequence). V was shortened by 5 bases and J by 1 base, with 17 bases between the two germline ends. The length of the CDR3 is 15 residues. This chain's CDR3 is CAWLTPGLPNTEAFF. The CDR3 bases are TGTGCCTGGCTTACCCCGGGGTTGCCGAACACTGAAGCTTTCTTT.

This chain connects TRBV7-2 to TRBJ1-5; 8 bases agree with TRBD1. This CDR3 contains 14 residues. With 5 bases clipped from V and 4 bases from J, the junction kept 4 bases outside the gene matches. From germline, CDR1 is SGHTA and CDR2 FQGNSA. For the CDR3, the DNA is TGTGCCAGCAGCCTCGGGACAGGAAATCAGCCCCAGCATTTT. Translated: CASSLGTGNQPQHF.

This clone appeared a few times. The rearrangement joins TRBV19 to TRBJ1-5; the D is unclear. Trimming removed 1 base at V and 0 bases at J, with 4 bases between. Germline V CDR1 and CDR2: LNHDA, SQIVND (reference sequence). The CDR3 contains 14 residues. The CDR3 reads CASSIGYSNQPQHF. The CDR3, as DNA: TGTGCCAGTAGTATAGGCTATAGCAATCAGCCCCAGCATTTT.

The chain has TRBV15 and TRBJ2-2; 8 bases are a match to TRBD1. Germline trimming cut 2 bases from V and 7 bases from J; bases unmatched to any gene: 9. The CDR3 is made up of 16 amino acids. Per the germline V gene, CDR1 is LNHNV and CDR2 is YYDKDF (reference sequence). The CDR3 loop reads CATSRFPRGRSGELFF. The CDR3 DNA is TGTGCCACCAGCAGATTCCCCAGGGGGCGTAGCGGGGAGCTGTTTTTT. Full variable domain (outside the CDR3, taken from reference TRBV15 and TRBJ2-2): DAMVIQNPRYQVTQFGKPVTLSCSQTLNHNVMYWYQQKSSQAPKLLFHYYDKDFNNEADTPDNFQSRRPNTSFCFLDIRSPGLGDTAMYLCATSRFPRGRSGELFFGEGSRLTVL.

A single count supports this clone. Here the CDR3 reads CATSRDQGGETQYF. CDR3 nucleotides: TGTGCCACCAGCAGAGATCAAGGGGGAGAGACCCAGTACTTC. The chain uses TRBV15 and TRBJ2-5; a possible D gene is TRBD1 (6 bases). CDR3 size: 14 residues. V was trimmed by 0 bases and J by 4 bases, leaving 9 bases between them. CDR1 is LNHNV and CDR2 is YYDKDF in the germline V gene (reference sequence).

The chain uses TRBV28 and TRBJ2-2, with 8 positions matching TRBD2. The V segment lost 6 bases and the J segment 2 bases; nucleotides outside the gene matches: 8. The CDR3 has 16 amino acids. The V gene's germline CDR1 is MDHEN and CDR2 SYDVKM. In DNA, the CDR3 is TGTGCCAGCAGGGCGTGGGTAGCGGGAAACACCGGGGAGCTGTTTTTT. Translating gives CASRAWVAGNTGELFF.

The V call is TRBV6-5, the J call TRBJ2-1; 9 bases fit TRBD2. CDR1 and CDR2 (germline): MNHEY, SVGAGI. The CDR3 runs to 15 residues. V shed 6 bases and J 4 bases; nucleotides not matched to a gene: 7. CDR3 DNA sequence: TGTGCCAGCAGCTTAGCGGGGGCCCTATACAATGAGCAGTTCTTC. This gives the protein CASSLAGALYNEQFF.

This clone was found once. This chain connects TRBV28 to TRBJ2-7; TRBD1 matches at 8 bases. The V gene end was trimmed by 7 bases and the J gene end by 2 bases; junction bases not matched to a gene: 10. The germline V gene has CDR1 MDHEN and CDR2 SYDVKM. CDR3 length: 15 amino acids. The DNA for the CDR3 is TGTGCCAGCATCCCCGGGACAGGTAGCGCCTACGAGCAGTACTTC. Protein product: CASIPGTGSAYEQYF.

The V gene is TRBV19, the J gene TRBJ1-5; tentatively, D is TRBD1 (6 bases). The V end lost 3 bases, the J end lost 5 bases, and 14 bases lay between the germline ends. This CDR3 comprises 15 residues. Germline CDR1 and CDR2: LNHDA and SQIVND (reference sequence). CDR3 in amino acids: CASSIITGLHQPQHF. For the CDR3, the DNA is TGTGCCAGTAGTATTATAACAGGGCTTCATCAGCCCCAGCATTTT.

The DNA of the CDR3 is TGTGCCAGCAGCCAAGACCATCGGACTAGCGTCGGGACCCAGTACTTC. Amino acid sequence: CASSQDHRTSVGTQYF. The chain is built from TRBV4-2 and TRBJ2-5; the match to TRBD2 covers 9 bases. Germline trimming cut 0 bases from V and 7 bases from J; bases unmatched to any gene: 9. The CDR3 has 16 amino acids. CDR1 and CDR2 (germline): LGHNA, YNFKEQ.

The chain uses TRBV10-3 and TRBJ1-2; D is ambiguous. Trimming cost V 2 bases and J 1 base, with 14 bases left between them. CDR3 size: 16 residues. Germline CDR1 is ENHRY and CDR2 is SYGVKD. DNA for the CDR3: TGTGCCATCAGTGAGCCGGGAGGTTTTAATAACTATGGCTACACCTTC. Translated, it gives CAISEPGGFNNYGYTF.

This chain links TRBV24-1 with TRBJ1-2; TRBD1 is a possible D gene (6 bases). The CDR3 sequence is 12 residues long. V shed 9 bases and J shed 6 bases, with 13 bases lying between them. Germline V lookup: CDR1 KGHDR, CDR2 SFDVKD. CDR3 bases: TGTGCCACCGCCGGAGAGGGGGATGGCTACACCTTC. Its protein product is CATAGEGDGYTF.

The chain couples TRBV5-1 to TRBJ2-7; 11 bases match TRBD2. CDR1 SGHRS and CDR2 YFSETQ come from the germline V gene. J was trimmed by 2 bases and V by 6 bases; bases with no gene match: 7. There are 15 residues in the CDR3. The CDR3 sequence is CASNMGLADPYEQYF. The DNA for the CDR3 is TGCGCCAGCAACATGGGACTAGCGGATCCCTACGAGCAGTACTTC.

The chain combines TRBV6-2 or TRBV6-3 with TRBJ2-1; 8 bases match TRBD2. Germline values: CDR1 MNHEY, CDR2 SVGEGT. The CDR3 sequence is 16 residues long. The J segment lost 4 bases and the V segment lost 4 bases, leaving 9 bases of the junction unmatched. The CDR3: CASSSPSGGMYNEQFF. For the CDR3, the DNA is TGTGCCAGCAGTTCCCCCTCGGGGGGGATGTACAATGAGCAGTTCTTC.